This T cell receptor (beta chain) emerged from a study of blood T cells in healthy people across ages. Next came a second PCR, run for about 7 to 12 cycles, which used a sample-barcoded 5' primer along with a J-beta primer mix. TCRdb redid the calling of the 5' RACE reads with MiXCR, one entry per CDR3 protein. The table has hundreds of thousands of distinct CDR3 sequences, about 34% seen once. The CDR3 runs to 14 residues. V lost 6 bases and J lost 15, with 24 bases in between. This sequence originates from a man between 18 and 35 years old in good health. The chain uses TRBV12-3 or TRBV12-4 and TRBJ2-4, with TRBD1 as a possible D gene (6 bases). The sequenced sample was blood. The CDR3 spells CASSRQAGDEVWYF. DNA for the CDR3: TGTGCCAGCAGCCGACAGGCAGGGGATGAGGTTTGGTACTTC.